These 22 T cell receptor beta chains were sequenced from one sample in a study of T-cell memory formation after mild COVID-19. TCRdb re-derived calls from the 5' RACE reads in MiXCR, one entry per CDR3 protein. In the table there are under 250,000 distinct CDR3 sequences, approximately 15% of which are singletons. The sample consisted of PBMCs or a T cell subset sorted from them (not recorded which). The source is an adult woman who had mild COVID-19 (a few samples of this study predate the infection). Cell type and time point are not known.

This chain uses TRBV20-1 with TRBJ2-1, with a possible D match to TRBD2 (6 bases). Germline loops: CDR1 DFQATT, CDR2 SNEGSKA (reference sequence). The ends were cut back, 6 bases at V and 5 bases at J, with 14 bases in the middle. CDR3 length: 13 amino acids. In DNA form, the CDR3 reads TGCAGTGCCCGGGACTGGAAGAACAATGAGCAGTTCTTC. Translating gives CSARDWKNNEQFF.

The CDR3 sequence: CASSLTGVTFTDTQYF. The CDR3 region has the DNA TGCGCCAGCAGCTTGACAGGGGTCACCTTCACAGATACGCAGTATTTT. This chain connects TRBV5-1 to TRBJ2-3; TRBD1 agrees at 7 bases. Trimming cost V 1 base and J 2 bases; bases outside gene matches: 7. Germline V gene lookup returns CDR1 SGHRS and CDR2 YFSETQ. This CDR3 spans 16 amino acids.

The CDR3 reads CSVEAGTPTDTQYF. DNA of the CDR3: TGCAGCGTTGAAGCGGGTACCCCCACAGATACGCAGTATTTT. The chain carries TRBV29-1 and TRBJ2-3; D ambiguous. Germline loops: CDR1 SQVTM, CDR2 ANQGSEA. The CDR3 extends over 14 amino acids. Deletions cut 1 base from V and 2 bases from J, with 10 bases between.

The rearrangement uses TRBV10-3 and TRBJ1-4; a weak D match, TRBD1 (6 bases). Trimming removed 7 bases from V and 7 bases from J, with 13 bases in between. This CDR3 comprises 13 residues. CDR1 and CDR2 from the germline V gene are ENHRY and SYGVKD. For the CDR3, the DNA is TGTGCCATCAAACAACAGGGATTTGAAAAACTGTTTTTT. Translation gives CAIKQQGFEKLFF.

There are a few counts of this clonotype. The chain links TRBV6-6 to TRBJ2-1; 10 bases line up with TRBD2. The germline V gene encodes CDR1 MNHNY and CDR2 SVGAGI (reference sequence). The CDR3 length is 15 residues. V dropped 6 bases and J dropped 1; count of bases not matched to a gene: 3. The CDR3 protein is CASRKAGGSYNEQFF. CDR3 coding DNA: TGTGCCAGCAGAAAAGCGGGGGGGTCCTACAATGAGCAGTTCTTC.

This clonotype was recorded at least ten times. The J gene is TRBJ2-7, the V gene TRBV9, with a possible D match to TRBD2 (6 bases). With 0 bases removed from V and 0 bases from J, the gap between germline ends came to 13 bases. Germline lookup yields CDR1 SGDLS and CDR2 YYNGEE. The CDR3 has 16 residues. CDR3 DNA sequence: TGTGCCAGCAGCGTAGGTGAGGGAGGCTTCTCCTACGAGCAGTACTTC. The encoded protein is CASSVGEGGFSYEQYF.

This clonotype was seen a handful of times. The chain recombines TRBV6-4 with TRBJ2-3; a possible D gene is TRBD2 (5 bases). V was shortened by 3 bases and J by 5 bases, with 9 bases between the two germline ends. Germline lookup yields CDR1 MRHNA and CDR2 SNTAGT. The CDR3 contains 13 residues. The DNA for the CDR3 is TGTGCCAGCAGTGAGGTGGCGGGAGATACGCAGTATTTT. As protein: CASSEVAGDTQYF.

The chain is built from TRBV29-1 and TRBJ2-7, with D tentatively TRBD2 (5 bases). CDR1 SQVTM and CDR2 ANQGSEA come from the germline V gene. The CDR3 consists of 11 residues. Trimming pared 7 bases from V and 7 bases from J, leaving 14 bases between. The CDR3 region is CSAGTPGEQYF. In DNA form, the CDR3 reads TGCAGCGCGGGAACTCCTGGGGAGCAGTACTTC.

CDR3 loop: CASSTRGGYTEAFF. The CDR3, as DNA: TGTGCCAGCAGTACCAGGGGGGGATACACTGAAGCTTTCTTT. The chain carries TRBV6-5 and TRBJ1-1, with TRBD1 identical over 7 bases. The CDR3 runs to 14 residues. Per the germline V gene, CDR1 is MNHEY and CDR2 is SVGAGI. The J segment lost 3 bases and the V segment lost 5 bases, leaving 6 bases of the junction unmatched.

This clonotype was observed a handful of times. CDR3 protein: CASSPVREDYGYTF. The CDR3 DNA sequence: TGTGCCAGCTCACCAGTCCGGGAGGACTATGGCTACACCTTC. The rearrangement uses TRBV18 and TRBJ1-2; D remains ambiguous. The CDR3 extends over 14 amino acids. Trimming stripped 2 bases from V and 3 bases from J, with 10 bases between. CDR1 KGHSH and CDR2 LQKENI come from the germline V gene.

This clonotype was seen many times. The chain has TRBV7-2 and TRBJ2-7; no reliable D call. V lost 5 bases, J lost 0 bases, and 11 bases lay in between. Germline lookup yields CDR1 SGHTA and CDR2 FQGNSA. There are 14 residues in the CDR3. This chain's CDR3 is CASSQGLSSYEQYF. For the CDR3, the DNA is TGTGCCAGCAGCCAAGGTCTTAGCTCCTACGAGCAGTACTTC.

V usage is TRBV20-1 and J usage is TRBJ1-2; the D is unclear. Trimming stripped 4 bases from V and 6 bases from J, with 12 bases between. Germline CDR1 and CDR2: DFQATT and SNEGSKA (reference sequence). The length of the CDR3 is 12 residues. The CDR3 DNA follows: TGCAGTGCTACAGTTGGGTGGGATGGCTACACCTTC. Its translation: CSATVGWDGYTF.

This chain connects TRBV5-1 to TRBJ2-1; the D gene is possibly TRBD2 (5 bases). CDR3 length: 15 amino acids. The germline V and J ends were trimmed by 0 bases and 7 bases, with 14 bases remaining between them. CDR1 SGHRS and CDR2 YFSETQ come from the germline V gene. The CDR3 DNA reads TGCGCCAGCAGCTTGGTAGGAGGTTTCAGGAATGAGCAGTTCTTC. Its translation is CASSLVGGFRNEQFF.

This clonotype was recorded many times. V and J are TRBV5-1 and TRBJ2-1, with TRBD1 as a possible D gene (7 bases). Deletions cut 5 bases from V and 5 bases from J, with 17 bases between. The CDR3 is 15 residues long. CDR1 SGHRS and CDR2 YFSETQ come from the germline V gene. CDR3: CASREGTVRDNEQFF. The CDR3 DNA follows: TGCGCCAGCAGGGAGGGGACAGTCAGGGACAATGAGCAGTTCTTC.

This clonotype came up a few times. The gene calls are TRBV6-5 and TRBJ1-5; 10 nucleotides line up with TRBD1. The germline V gene has CDR1 MNHEY and CDR2 SVGAGI. V dropped 6 bases and J dropped 7; count of bases not matched to a gene: 15. There are 17 residues in the CDR3. Written as DNA, the CDR3 is TGTGCCAGCAGGCCCGCGGGACAGGGGAAGGGTGGGCAGCCCCAGCATTTT. Its translation: CASRPAGQGKGGQPQHF.

The chain is built from TRBV7-2 and TRBJ1-2; D uncertain. CDR3 size: 11 residues. Trimming took off 1 base at V and 9 bases at J, with 6 bases between the two ends. Germline assignment: CDR1 SGHTA and CDR2 FQGNSA. The CDR3 DNA sequence: TGTGCCAGCAGCTTAGGTAATCGCTACACCTTC. Translating it yields CASSLGNRYTF.

This clonotype occurred many times. This chain uses TRBV5-1 with TRBJ1-6; 9 bases align to TRBD1. The germline CDR1 and CDR2 sequences are SGHRS and YFSETQ. V was clipped by 0 bases and J by 10 bases; unmatched bases: 11. The CDR3 sequence is 17 residues long. The CDR3 here is CASSLASGQGIGSPLHF. Here the CDR3 DNA reads TGCGCCAGCAGCTTGGCCTCGGGACAGGGAATTGGATCACCCCTCCACTTT.

This clonotype has more than one count but fewer than ten. This chain links TRBV18 with TRBJ2-3; 10 nucleotides line up with TRBD2. Germline values: CDR1 KGHSH, CDR2 LQKENI. Germline trimming cut 3 bases from V and 0 bases from J; bases unmatched to any gene: 3. The CDR3 has 16 amino acids. CDR3 coding DNA: TGTGCCAGCTCACCTCTAGCGGGGGACAGCACAGATACGCAGTATTTT. This translates into CASSPLAGDSTDTQYF.

Many counts were recorded for this clonotype. This chain uses TRBV24-1 with TRBJ2-1; the D is unclear. The V and J ends lost 0 bases and 0 bases respectively, with 8 bases between them. The length of the CDR3 is 16 residues. CDR1 is KGHDR and CDR2 is SFDVKD in the germline V gene. Here the CDR3 reads CATSDLSVSSYNEQFF. The CDR3 DNA reads TGTGCCACCAGTGATTTGAGCGTGAGCTCCTACAATGAGCAGTTCTTC.

The V and J genes are TRBV5-1 and TRBJ2-1; the match to TRBD2 covers 13 bases. The CDR3 is made up of 16 amino acids. Germline values: CDR1 SGHRS, CDR2 YFSETQ. The V and J ends lost 5 bases and 2 bases, in that order; junction bases with no gene match: 4. For the CDR3, the DNA is TGCGCCAGCAGAACTACTAGCGGGGGGGCCTACAATGAGCAGTTCTTC. As protein: CASRTTSGGAYNEQFF. The full variable domain, completed using reference TRBV5-1 and TRBJ2-1, is KAGVTQTPRYLIKTRGQQVTLSCSPISGHRSVSWYQQTPGQGLQFLFEYFSETQRNKGNFPGRFSGRQFSNSRSEMNVSTLELGDSALYLCASRTTSGGAYNEQFFGPGTRLTVL.

This clonotype was counted ten times or more. The V and J genes are TRBV6-5 and TRBJ2-1; TRBD2 matches 7 bases. The CDR3 length is 16 residues. J lost 3 bases, V lost 10 bases, and 15 bases had no gene match. Germline V gene data show CDR1 as MNHEY and CDR2 as SVGAGI. CDR3 coding DNA: TGTGCCACCATCTCTCGATCTAGCGGAAACTACAATGAGCAGTTCTTC. It encodes CATISRSSGNYNEQFF.

V and J are TRBV9 and TRBJ2-7; D remains unclear. The V and J ends lost 3 bases and 1 base respectively, with 17 bases between them. Germline CDR1 is SGDLS and CDR2 is YYNGEE. This CDR3 comprises 16 residues. CDR3 amino acids: CASSAHDGLLSYEQYF. The CDR3 DNA reads TGTGCCAGCAGCGCACACGACGGGCTACTATCCTACGAGCAGTACTTC.